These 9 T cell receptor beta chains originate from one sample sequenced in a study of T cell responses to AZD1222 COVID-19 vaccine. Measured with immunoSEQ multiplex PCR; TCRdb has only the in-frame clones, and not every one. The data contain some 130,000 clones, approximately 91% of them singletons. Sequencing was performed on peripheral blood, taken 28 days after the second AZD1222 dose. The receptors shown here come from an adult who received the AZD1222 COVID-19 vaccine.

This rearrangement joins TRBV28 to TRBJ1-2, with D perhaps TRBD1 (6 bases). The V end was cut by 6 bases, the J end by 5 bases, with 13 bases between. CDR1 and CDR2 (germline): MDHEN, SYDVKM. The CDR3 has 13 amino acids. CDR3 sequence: CASRTEGGYGYTF. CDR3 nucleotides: TGTGCCAGCAGAACGGAGGGGGGGTATGGCTACACCTTC.

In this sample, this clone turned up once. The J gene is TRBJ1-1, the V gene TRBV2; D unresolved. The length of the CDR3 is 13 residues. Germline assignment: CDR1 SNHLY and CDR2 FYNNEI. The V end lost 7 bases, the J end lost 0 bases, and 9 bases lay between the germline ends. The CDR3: CASNLKMNTEAFF. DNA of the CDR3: TGTGCCAGCAACCTTAAGATGAACACTGAAGCTTTCTTT.

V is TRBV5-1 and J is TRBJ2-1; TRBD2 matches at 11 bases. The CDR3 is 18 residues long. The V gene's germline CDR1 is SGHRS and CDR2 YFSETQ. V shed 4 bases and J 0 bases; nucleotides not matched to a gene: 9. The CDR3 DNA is TGCGCCAGCAGCCTCCGGCTAGCGGGAGGACACTCCTACAATGAGCAGTTCTTC. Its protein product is CASSLRLAGGHSYNEQFF.

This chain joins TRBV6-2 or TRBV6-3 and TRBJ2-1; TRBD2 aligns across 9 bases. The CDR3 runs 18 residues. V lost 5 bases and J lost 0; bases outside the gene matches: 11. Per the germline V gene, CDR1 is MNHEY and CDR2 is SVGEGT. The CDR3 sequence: CASSAAMSGRPSYNEQFF. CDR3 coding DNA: TGTGCCAGCAGTGCGGCTATGAGCGGGAGGCCCTCCTACAATGAGCAGTTCTTC.

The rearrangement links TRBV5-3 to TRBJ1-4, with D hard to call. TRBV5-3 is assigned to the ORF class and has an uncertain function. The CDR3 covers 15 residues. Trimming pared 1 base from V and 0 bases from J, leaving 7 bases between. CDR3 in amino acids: CARSLRPPTNEKLFF. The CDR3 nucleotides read TGTGCCAGAAGCTTGAGGCCGCCAACTAATGAAAAACTGTTTTTT.

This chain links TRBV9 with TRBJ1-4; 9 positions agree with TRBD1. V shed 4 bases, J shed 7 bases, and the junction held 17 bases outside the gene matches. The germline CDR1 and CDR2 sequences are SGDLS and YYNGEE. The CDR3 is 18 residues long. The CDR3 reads CASSSRPDRGILGEKLFF. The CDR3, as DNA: TGTGCCAGCAGCTCCAGACCCGACAGGGGGATCCTAGGTGAAAAACTGTTTTTT. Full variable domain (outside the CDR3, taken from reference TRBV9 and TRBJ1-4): DSGVTQTPKHLITATGQRVTLRCSPRSGDLSVYWYQQSLDQGLQFLIQYYNGEERAKGNILERFSAQQFPDLHSELNLSSLELGDSALYFCASSSRPDRGILGEKLFFGSGTQLSVL.

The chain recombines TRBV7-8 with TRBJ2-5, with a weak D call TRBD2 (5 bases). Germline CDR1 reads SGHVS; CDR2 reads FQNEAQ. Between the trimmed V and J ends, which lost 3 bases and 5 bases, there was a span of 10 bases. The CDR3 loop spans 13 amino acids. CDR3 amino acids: CASSFSVGETQYF. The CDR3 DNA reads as TGTGCCAGCAGCTTTAGCGTGGGCGAGACCCAGTACTTC.

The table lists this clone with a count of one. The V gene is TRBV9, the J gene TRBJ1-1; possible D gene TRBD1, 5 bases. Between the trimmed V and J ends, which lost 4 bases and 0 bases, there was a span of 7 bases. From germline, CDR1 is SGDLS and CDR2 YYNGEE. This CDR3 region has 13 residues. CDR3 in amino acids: CASSQGLNTEAFF. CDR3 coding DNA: TGTGCCAGCAGCCAGGGACTGAACACTGAAGCTTTCTTT.

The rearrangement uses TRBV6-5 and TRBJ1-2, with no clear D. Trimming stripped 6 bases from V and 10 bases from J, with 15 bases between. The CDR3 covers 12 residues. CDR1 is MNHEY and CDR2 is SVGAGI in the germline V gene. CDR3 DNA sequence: TGTGCCAGCAGCGGACCGAACTATCTCTACACCTTC. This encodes CASSGPNYLYTF.